The 19 T cell receptor beta chains below were found in one sample sequenced in a study of cytomegalovirus exposure and HLA in healthy donors. The PCR employed 60 Vbeta primers together with 13 Jbeta primers. Sequenced by immunoSEQ multiplex PCR; TCRdb stores in-frame clones only, minus some. The sample holds fewer than 200,000 clones; 80% to 85% are singletons and the top ten take 1.5% to 2%. The specimen sequenced was PBMCs. Receptors were obtained from a man aged 50-59 years in good health and CMV-seronegative.

To note about this clone: The junction departs from germline at one end; a sequencing error may be responsible. The gene calls are TRBV6-1 and TRBJ2-3, with 9 bases fitting TRBD1. CDR3 length: 16 amino acids. Looked up from germline, CDR1 is MNHNS and CDR2 is SASEGT. CDR3 region: CASSDGLGQGIIPLNF. CDR3 in DNA: TGTGCCAGCAGTGATGGCTTGGGACAGGGAATTATCCCTTTGAATTTT.

The table lists this clone with a few counts. This chain connects TRBV27 to TRBJ2-3; 8 bases map to TRBD1. From germline, CDR1 is MNHEY and CDR2 SMNVEV (reference sequence). This CDR3 comprises 15 residues. The J segment lost 2 bases and the V segment lost 3 bases, leaving 4 bases of the junction unmatched. The CDR3 DNA reads TGTGCCAGCAGTTTCAGGACAGGGACCACAGATACGCAGTATTTT. It translates to CASSFRTGTTDTQYF.

This clone was observed a handful of times. The chain links TRBV5-1 to TRBJ1-1, with TRBD1 identical over 9 bases. This CDR3 region has 14 residues. Per germline, CDR1 SGHRS and CDR2 YFSETQ. The ends lost 4 bases at V and 7 bases at J; junction bases unmatched: 8. DNA of the CDR3: TGCGCCAGCAGCCTGCAGATGGACAGGGGTGAAGCTTTCTTT. Translated: CASSLQMDRGEAFF.

The rearrangement uses TRBV9 and TRBJ1-4; no firm D call. Germline V gives CDR1 SGDLS, CDR2 YYNGEE. The V end lost 0 bases, the J end lost 0 bases, and 9 bases lay between the germline ends. This CDR3 contains 16 residues. The CDR3 coding sequence is TGTGCCAGCAGCGTAGGAGATACAGCAACTAATGAAAAACTGTTTTTT. The encoded protein is CASSVGDTATNEKLFF.

V is TRBV19 and J is TRBJ1-1; the match to TRBD1 covers 8 bases. Germline CDR1 reads LNHDA; CDR2 reads SQIVND (reference sequence). J lost 0 bases, V lost 5 bases, and 5 bases had no gene match. CDR3 length: 15 amino acids. The CDR3 DNA reads as TGTGCCAGTAGTGTTAGACAGGGGATGAACACTGAAGCTTTCTTT. Translated: CASSVRQGMNTEAFF.

The chain employs TRBV5-1 and TRBJ2-3; D remains unclear. V dropped 7 bases and J dropped 3 bases, with 15 bases sitting between them. CDR1 and CDR2 from the germline V gene are SGHRS and YFSETQ. This CDR3 spans 14 amino acids. CDR3: CASGGRVETDTQYF. The CDR3 region has the DNA TGCGCCAGCGGTGGGCGTGTGGAAACAGATACGCAGTATTTT.

The rearrangement uses TRBV7-2 and TRBJ2-3; D gene unclear. Germline V gene lookup returns CDR1 SGHTA and CDR2 FQGNSA. The CDR3 is made up of 13 amino acids. Trimming took 0 bases from V and 4 from J, leaving 5 bases between them. The CDR3 is CASSLAAADTQYF. The CDR3 nucleotides read TGTGCCAGCAGCTTAGCTGCGGCAGATACGCAGTATTTT. Together with reference TRBV7-2 and TRBJ2-3, the CDR3 gives the full variable domain: GAGVSQSPSNKVTEKGKDVELRCDPISGHTALYWYRQSLGQGLEFLIYFQGNSAPDKSGLPSDRFSAERTGGSVSTLTIQRTQQEDSAVYLCASSLAAADTQYFGPGTRLTVL.

The V and J genes are TRBV5-8 and TRBJ1-2; D unclear. Trimming left V 2 bases short and J 2 bases short, with 10 bases between. The germline V gene has CDR1 SGHTS and CDR2 YDEGEE. The CDR3 is 14 residues long. The chain's CDR3 is CASSLIHSNYGYTF. CDR3 DNA: TGTGCCAGCAGCTTAATCCACTCAAACTATGGCTACACCTTC. The full variable domain, rest sourced from reference TRBV5-8 and TRBJ1-2, is EAGVTQSPTHLIKTRGQQATLRCSPISGHTSVYWYQQALGLGLQFLLWYDEGEERNRGNFPPRFSGRQFPNYSSELNVNALELEDSALYLCASSLIHSNYGYTFGSGTRLTVV.

On this clone: A read error may produce the germline difference seen at one junction end. The V call is TRBV7-2, the J call TRBJ1-5; no clear D. The CDR3 contains 15 residues. CDR1 SGHTA and CDR2 FQGNSA come from the germline V gene. The CDR3 DNA sequence: TGTGCCAGCACCTTACTGACTAATAGCAATCAGCCCCAGCATTTT. As protein: CASTLLTNSNQPQHF.

This chain connects TRBV5-1 to TRBJ2-3; perhaps TRBD2 as D (6 bases). The CDR3 loop spans 13 amino acids. V was clipped by 5 bases and J by 2 bases, with 9 bases between them. The germline gives CDR1 SGHRS, CDR2 YFSETQ. DNA for the CDR3: TGCGCCAGCAGGGGGGGATCCACAGATACGCAGTATTTT. Protein: CASRGGSTDTQYF.

This clone was observed a few times. The chain carries TRBV5-1 and TRBJ1-1, with unresolved D. Per the germline V gene, CDR1 is SGHRS and CDR2 is YFSETQ. The CDR3 extends over 14 amino acids. V dropped 1 base and J dropped 0 bases, with 7 bases sitting between them. CDR3: CASSLTVLNTEAFF. In DNA, the CDR3 is TGCGCCAGCAGCTTGACGGTTTTGAACACTGAAGCTTTCTTT. Together with reference TRBV5-1 and TRBJ1-1, the CDR3 gives the full variable domain: KAGVTQTPRYLIKTRGQQVTLSCSPISGHRSVSWYQQTPGQGLQFLFEYFSETQRNKGNFPGRFSGRQFSNSRSEMNVSTLELGDSALYLCASSLTVLNTEAFFGQGTRLTVV.

The chain recombines TRBV7-2 with TRBJ2-3; 8 bases map to TRBD1. The CDR3 has 16 amino acids. The germline V gene has CDR1 SGHTA and CDR2 FQGNSA. V shed 5 bases, J shed 3 bases, and the junction held 10 bases outside the gene matches. The CDR3 sequence is CASSNGNQGATDTQYF. CDR3 sequence (DNA): TGTGCCAGCAGCAATGGCAACCAGGGGGCAACAGATACGCAGTATTTT.

This clone was counted a single time. The chain recombines TRBV5-8 with TRBJ2-5; D is perhaps TRBD1 (6 bases). V gave up 3 bases and J gave up 7 bases, with 22 bases separating them. This CDR3 is 16 amino acids long. Germline V lookup: CDR1 SGHTS, CDR2 YDEGEE. Here the CDR3 DNA reads TGTGCCAGCAGCTCCGGACAGACAACCCCTGGGGGGACCCAGTACTTC. Its protein product is CASSSGQTTPGGTQYF.

The chain is built from TRBV6-6 and TRBJ2-5; weak D call: TRBD1 (5 bases). The end of the DNA is better explained by TRBJ2-7, so the J call may be wrong. Germline CDR1 reads MNHNY; CDR2 reads SVGAGI (reference sequence). The CDR3 extends over 16 amino acids. CDR3 loop: CASSYGWAGSIYEQYF. The CDR3 DNA reads as TGTGCCAGCAGTTACGGGTGGGCAGGGTCTATCTACGAGCAGTACTTC.

The V and J genes are TRBV9 and TRBJ1-5; 7 bases align to TRBD1. V trimming: 4 bases; J trimming: 4 bases; junction bases outside the gene matches: 5. Per the germline V gene, CDR1 is SGDLS and CDR2 is YYNGEE. This CDR3 has 14 residues. In DNA, the CDR3 is TGTGCCAGCAGCTTGACAGGGACAAATCAGCCCCAGCATTTT. Protein product: CASSLTGTNQPQHF.

This chain links TRBV9 with TRBJ2-2, with TRBD1 identical over 10 bases. This CDR3 contains 15 residues. The germline V gene has CDR1 SGDLS and CDR2 YYNGEE. V lost 3 bases and J lost 4; bases outside the gene matches: 3. DNA of the CDR3: TGTGCCAGCAGCGCCGGACAGGGGGTCACCGGGGAGCTGTTTTTT. Amino acids: CASSAGQGVTGELFF.

The rearrangement joins TRBV11-2 to TRBJ2-5; D is perhaps TRBD2 (6 bases). V was shortened by 3 bases and J by 5 bases, with 10 bases between the two germline ends. Germline CDR1 reads SGHAT; CDR2 reads FQNNGV. CDR3 length: 13 residues. CDR3 residues: CASSLAAGETQYF. CDR3 bases: TGTGCCAGCAGCTTGGCGGCGGGGGAGACCCAGTACTTC. The full variable domain, its missing parts supplied by reference TRBV11-2 and TRBJ2-5, is EAGVAQSPRYKIIEKRQSVAFWCNPISGHATLYWYQQILGQGPKLLIQFQNNGVVDDSQLPKDRFSAERLKGVDSTLKIQPAKLEDSAVYLCASSLAAGETQYFGPGTRLLVL.

The genes are TRBV4-2 and TRBJ1-1; D is possibly TRBD1 (5 bases). CDR1 and CDR2 from the germline V gene are LGHNA and YNFKEQ. Trimming shortened V by 1 base and J by 1 base, and 22 bases separated the two germline ends. The CDR3 spans 19 residues. The CDR3 DNA reads as TGTGCCAGCAGCCAAGCGGGCTCGAAGGTTTTAGGGGAGAACACTGAAGCTTTCTTT. Amino acids: CASSQAGSKVLGENTEAFF.

The chain couples TRBV28 to TRBJ2-1; 7 bases map to TRBD1. Germline CDR1 reads MDHEN; CDR2 reads SYDVKM. The CDR3 is 15 residues long. With 6 bases clipped from V and 6 bases from J, the junction kept 11 bases outside the gene matches. The CDR3 DNA follows: TGTGCCAGCAGCCAACCGGGACAGTCAAGCAATGAGCAGTTCTTC. This codes for CASSQPGQSSNEQFF. Looking up the rest from reference TRBV28 and TRBJ2-1 gives the full variable domain: DVKVTQSSRYLVKRTGEKVFLECVQDMDHENMFWYRQDPGLGLRLIYFSYDVKMKEKGDIPEGYSVSREKKERFSLILESASTNQTSMYLCASSQPGQSSNEQFFGPGTRLTVL.